This TCR beta chain comes out of a study of PD-1 and CTLA-4 blockade in melanoma. Germline assignment: CDR1 MNHEY and CDR2 SMNVEV (reference sequence). This CDR3 contains 16 residues. The V end lost 1 base, the J end lost 0 bases, and 10 bases lay between the germline ends. Produced via immunoSEQ multiplex PCR; TCRdb's table is partial and in-frame only. The sample records approximately 33,000 clones, around 93% being singletons. The chain recombines TRBV27 with TRBJ1-5; no clear D gene. The material sequenced was CD8+ T cells from peripheral blood, taken from a patient given anti-PD-1 treatment. The source of this sequence is a human donor with melanoma. The DNA of the CDR3 is TGTGCCAGCAGTTTATTAGGAGGGCTTAGCAATCAGCCCCAGCATTTT. It yields the protein CASSLLGGLSNQPQHF.